This entry lists 14 T cell receptor beta chains sequenced from one sample in a study of Ad26.COV2.S vaccination and SARS-CoV-2 variants. Assay: immunoSEQ multiplex PCR; the TCRdb copy retains only in-frame clones and omits some. The table lists roughly 380,000 clones, about 91% of them singletons. The sample was peripheral blood, taken after recovery from COVID-19. These receptors were taken from a human donor who had recovered from COVID-19.

This clone was observed once. The chain links TRBV15 to TRBJ2-2; TRBD1 matches at 8 bases. Per germline, CDR1 LNHNV and CDR2 YYDKDF (reference sequence). J lost 9 bases, V lost 7 bases, and 10 bases had no gene match. The CDR3 has 14 residues. Here the CDR3 reads CATTLDRGNRELFF. The CDR3 region has the DNA TGTGCCACCACCCTAGACAGGGGTAATAGGGAGCTGTTTTTT. Full variable domain (missing parts from reference TRBV15 and TRBJ2-2): DAMVIQNPRYQVTQFGKPVTLSCSQTLNHNVMYWYQQKSSQAPKLLFHYYDKDFNNEADTPDNFQSRRPNTSFCFLDIRSPGLGDTAMYLCATTLDRGNRELFFGEGSRLTVL.

The rearrangement links TRBV12-3 or TRBV12-4 to TRBJ1-2; D gene uncertain. This CDR3 is built from 12 residues. Deletions cut 6 bases from V and 8 bases from J, with 13 bases between. CDR3 residues: CASREGPGGYTF. The CDR3 coding sequence is TGTGCCAGCAGGGAAGGGCCTGGAGGCTACACCTTC.

V and J are TRBV21-1 and TRBJ1-2; the D segment call TRBD1 is taken from the table without a DNA check. TRBV21-1 is listed as a pseudogene. This CDR3 is 15 amino acids long. CDR3 nucleotide sequence: TGTGCCAGCAGCAAAGGGGACAGGGAAGAGGGCGGCTACACCTTC. Its protein product is CASSKGDREEGGYTF.

The CDR3 DNA is TGTGCCAGAAGCCCGTGGGGGGCCTGTGAGCAGTTCTTC. It specifies CARSPWGACEQFF. J is TRBJ2-1 and V is TRBV5-3; TRBD1 or TRBD2 may be the D gene (6 bases each). TRBV5-3 is known as an ORF, though its function is uncertain. Trimming cost V 4 bases and J 9 bases, with 14 bases left between them. The CDR3 totals 13 residues.

This chain links TRBV6-2 or TRBV6-3 with TRBJ1-1; D may be TRBD1 (6 bases). The CDR3 contains 13 residues. The V gene lost 4 bases and the J gene lost 10 bases, with 16 bases spanning the gap. Germline V gene lookup returns CDR1 MNHEY and CDR2 SVGEGT. CDR3 DNA: TGTGCCAGCAGTTCCGGGGAGGGGGTATCAGCTTTCTTT. Amino acids: CASSSGEGVSAFF.

The V and J genes are TRBV7-2 and TRBJ1-2; no definite D call. The CDR3 spans 15 residues. Germline V CDR1 and CDR2: SGHTA, FQGNSA. The V end was cut by 2 bases, the J end by 5 bases, with 15 bases between. The CDR3 protein is CASSLHAPMGYGYTF. Written as DNA, the CDR3 is TGTGCCAGCAGCTTACACGCGCCGATGGGGTATGGCTACACCTTC. The whole variable domain, filled in from reference TRBV7-2 and TRBJ1-2, reads GAGVSQSPSNKVTEKGKDVELRCDPISGHTALYWYRQSLGQGLEFLIYFQGNSAPDKSGLPSDRFSAERTGGSVSTLTIQRTQQEDSAVYLCASSLHAPMGYGYTFGSGTRLTVV.

The rearrangement joins TRBV6-6 to TRBJ1-4; D perhaps matches TRBD1 (6 bases). Trimming pared 5 bases from V and 3 bases from J, leaving 10 bases between. The CDR3 is 14 residues long. Per the germline V gene, CDR1 is MNHNY and CDR2 is SVGAGI (reference sequence). The chain's CDR3 is CASSLQGSNEKLFF. The CDR3 DNA sequence: TGTGCCAGCAGTCTACAGGGATCTAATGAAAAACTGTTTTTT.

The rearrangement uses TRBV12-2 and TRBJ2-4. TRBV12-2 is annotated as a pseudogene. The CDR3 length is 13 residues. The chain's CDR3 is CASRLAPSRYQYF. The CDR3 DNA reads as TGTGCAAGTCGCTTAGCACCATCTCGTTATCAGTACTTC.

The V and J genes are TRBV10-2 and TRBJ2-1; D tentatively fits TRBD1 or TRBD2 (5 bases each). The CDR3 extends over 12 amino acids. The V end lost 10 bases, the J end lost 5 bases, and 12 bases lay between the germline ends. Germline V gene sequence: CDR1 WSHSY, CDR2 SAAADI. CDR3 in amino acids: CATEGRDNEQFF. The DNA for the CDR3 is TGCGCCACCGAGGGGAGAGACAATGAGCAGTTCTTC.

This chain joins TRBV29-1 and TRBJ1-2; D possibly corresponds to TRBD1 (5 bases). Germline V gene data show CDR1 as SQVTM and CDR2 as ANQGSEA. The CDR3 is 14 residues long. V gave up 7 bases and J gave up 4 bases, with 19 bases separating them. The CDR3 DNA reads TGCAGCGCTTCAATCGGGGGTATTCGCTATGGCTACACCTTC. Translation: CSASIGGIRYGYTF.

V usage is TRBV12-2 and J usage is TRBJ2-1. TRBV12-2 is marked as a pseudogene. The CDR3 is 19 amino acids. This chain's CDR3 is CASRLCGQKRRGEYNEQFF. The CDR3 DNA follows: TGTGCAAGTCGCTTATGCGGGCAGAAGAGGAGGGGGGAGTACAATGAGCAGTTCTTC.

The V and J genes are TRBV6-1 and TRBJ1-4; unclear D gene. CDR1 is MNHNS, CDR2 SASEGT, per germline. Trimming shortened V by 2 bases and J by 6 bases, and 13 bases separated the two germline ends. The CDR3 has 15 amino acids. The DNA of the CDR3 is TGTGCCAGCAGTGAATCGGGGATGGCTTATGAAAAACTGTTTTTT. The encoded protein is CASSESGMAYEKLFF.

This clone has just one count. The J gene is TRBJ1-2, the V gene TRBV5-1; D is unclear. The V gene lost 0 bases and the J gene lost 0 bases, with 9 bases spanning the gap. Germline V gene lookup returns CDR1 SGHRS and CDR2 YFSETQ. This CDR3 spans 15 amino acids. The CDR3 loop is CASSLDRPTNYGYTF. The CDR3 region has the DNA TGCGCCAGCAGCTTGGACAGACCTACTAACTATGGCTACACCTTC. Filled out from reference TRBV5-1 and TRBJ1-2, the complete variable domain reads KAGVTQTPRYLIKTRGQQVTLSCSPISGHRSVSWYQQTPGQGLQFLFEYFSETQRNKGNFPGRFSGRQFSNSRSEMNVSTLELGDSALYLCASSLDRPTNYGYTFGSGTRLTVV.

The chain couples TRBV7-9 to TRBJ1-2; D gene uncertain. The germline V gene encodes CDR1 SEHNR and CDR2 FQNEAQ (reference sequence). The CDR3 runs 12 residues. The V end lost 4 bases, the J end lost 8 bases, and 11 bases lay between the germline ends. In DNA, the CDR3 is TGTGCCAGCAGCTCCTCCAGCCCAGGCTACACCTTC. Translation gives CASSSSSPGYTF. Looking up the rest from reference TRBV7-9 and TRBJ1-2 gives the full variable domain: DTGVSQNPRHKITKRGQNVTFRCDPISEHNRLYWYRQTLGQGPEFLTYFQNEAQLEKSRLLSDRFSAERPKGSFSTLEIQRTEQGDSAMYLCASSSSSPGYTFGSGTRLTVV.